Below are 17 T cell receptor beta chains sequenced from a single sample in a study of T cell responses to AZD1222 COVID-19 vaccine. The protocol was immunoSEQ multiplex PCR, while the TCRdb copy is restricted to in-frame clones and leaves out a portion. The repertoire holds roughly 100,000 clones, with 85% to 90% as singletons. The sample in question was peripheral blood, obtained on day 0 of AZD1222 vaccination. The source is an adult in good health.

This chain joins TRBV19 and TRBJ2-3; possibly TRBD1 or TRBD2 for D (5 bases each). Per germline, CDR1 LNHDA and CDR2 SQIVND (reference sequence). The CDR3 has 15 amino acids. Trimming cost V 3 bases and J 2 bases, with 12 bases left between them. The CDR3 DNA follows: TGTGCCAGTAGTATCCGGGGCGGTTCCACAGATACGCAGTATTTT. Encoded protein: CASSIRGGSTDTQYF.

The V gene is TRBV6-5, the J gene TRBJ2-7; D call uncertain. Germline V CDR1 and CDR2: MNHEY, SVGAGI. Trimming left V 0 bases short and J 0 bases short, with 9 bases between. CDR3 length: 15 residues. In DNA form, the CDR3 reads TGTGCCAGCAGTTACTCTCGCACTCACTCCTACGAGCAGTACTTC. This translates into CASSYSRTHSYEQYF.

J is TRBJ2-5 and V is TRBV19, with D possibly being TRBD1 (6 bases). The length of the CDR3 is 14 residues. Between the trimmed V and J ends, which lost 1 base and 9 bases, there was a span of 15 bases. In germline, CDR1 is LNHDA, CDR2 SQIVND (reference sequence). CDR3 nucleotide sequence: TGTGCCAGTAGTATAGTTGGGGGCGGCGAGGCCCAGTACTTC. It specifies CASSIVGGGEAQYF.

J is TRBJ1-5 and V is TRBV7-2; D is perhaps TRBD1 (5 bases). CDR3 size: 16 residues. Trimming cost V 1 base and J 0 bases, with 10 bases left between them. Germline values: CDR1 SGHTA, CDR2 FQGNSA. CDR3 residues: CASSLETVYSNQPQHF. In DNA form, the CDR3 reads TGTGCCAGCAGCTTAGAGACAGTTTATAGCAATCAGCCCCAGCATTTT.

The rearrangement joins TRBV7-3 to TRBJ1-5, with D possibly matching TRBD1 (5 bases). Germline loops: CDR1 SGHTA, CDR2 FQGTGA. The CDR3 loop spans 16 amino acids. V was trimmed by 1 base and J by 4 bases, leaving 14 bases between them. The CDR3 protein is CASSLKGFGANQPQHF. The CDR3 nucleotides are TGTGCCAGCAGCTTAAAAGGTTTTGGGGCTAATCAGCCCCAGCATTTT.

This chain uses TRBV6-5 with TRBJ2-7, with D possibly TRBD2 on 5 matching bases. V shed 5 bases and J shed 7 bases, with 15 bases lying between them. CDR1 is MNHEY and CDR2 is SVGAGI in the germline V gene. The CDR3 is 13 residues long. Here the CDR3 reads CASSTELAREQYF. The CDR3 DNA sequence: TGTGCCAGCAGTACAGAGTTAGCGAGGGAGCAGTACTTC.

The genes are TRBV11-2 and TRBJ1-1; no clear D gene. The CDR3 runs to 15 residues. V dropped 4 bases and J dropped 8 bases, with 20 bases sitting between them. Germline V gene sequence: CDR1 SGHAT, CDR2 FQNNGV. The CDR3 bases are TGTGCCAGCAGCTCCCCACAGCGAAGTATTACCGAAGCTTTCTTT. Translation gives CASSSPQRSITEAFF.

The V gene is TRBV21-1, the J gene TRBJ2-2; TRBD2 reflects the table's D call only, with no check against the DNA. TRBV21-1 is a recognized pseudogene. The length of the CDR3 is 18 residues. CDR3 sequence reads: CASSKGASGKGGTGELFF. CDR3 DNA: TGTGCCAGCAGCAAAGGAGCTAGCGGGAAGGGAGGCACCGGGGAGCTGTTTTTT.

The chain uses TRBV7-2 and TRBJ1-1; D unclear. The V gene's germline CDR1 is SGHTA and CDR2 FQGNSA. Deletions cut 6 bases from V and 0 bases from J, with 8 bases between. The CDR3 totals 13 residues. In nucleotides, the CDR3 is TGTGCCAGCAGGTTTACAATGAACACTGAAGCTTTCTTT. Its protein is CASRFTMNTEAFF.

The chain has TRBV7-2 and TRBJ2-2; 8 bases are a match to TRBD1. The CDR3 totals 15 residues. The junction had 3 bases not matched to a gene; V was cut back by 5 bases and J by 1 base. The germline V gene encodes CDR1 SGHTA and CDR2 FQGNSA. CDR3 DNA sequence: TGTGCCAGCAGCCAAGGACAGGGGAACACCGGGGAGCTGTTTTTT. It specifies CASSQGQGNTGELFF.

The chain links TRBV5-1 to TRBJ2-5; D uncertain. Per the germline V gene, CDR1 is SGHRS and CDR2 is YFSETQ. Trimming removed 4 bases from V and 2 bases from J, with 9 bases in between. This CDR3 contains 13 residues. CDR3 DNA: TGCGCCAGCAGCCTCGACTCTCAAGAGACCCAGTACTTC. As protein: CASSLDSQETQYF.

The rearrangement links TRBV28 to TRBJ1-2, with 9 nucleotides matching TRBD1. Per the germline V gene, CDR1 is MDHEN and CDR2 is SYDVKM. The CDR3 length is 14 residues. The J segment lost 4 bases and the V segment lost 3 bases, leaving 3 bases of the junction unmatched. The CDR3 coding sequence is TGTGCCAGCAGTTTTGGGGACAGGGTCTATGGCTACACCTTC. The encoded protein is CASSFGDRVYGYTF.

J is TRBJ2-7 and V is TRBV6-2 or TRBV6-3; D remains unclear. This CDR3 has 11 residues. Germline V gene data show CDR1 as MNHEY and CDR2 as SVGEGT. V lost 2 bases and J lost 2, with 1 base in between. The CDR3 reads CASSYPYEQYF. The DNA of the CDR3 is TGTGCCAGCAGTTACCCCTACGAGCAGTACTTC.

The rearrangement links TRBV6-5 to TRBJ1-6; a weak D match, TRBD1 (5 bases). The germline gives CDR1 MNHEY, CDR2 SVGAGI. The CDR3 covers 15 residues. Trimming took 0 bases from V and 9 from J, leaving 12 bases between them. This CDR3 reads CASSYSDRGGSPLHF. For the CDR3, the DNA is TGTGCCAGCAGTTACTCGGACCGGGGCGGTTCACCCCTCCACTTT.

This clone was observed a few times. The genes are TRBV29-1 and TRBJ1-1; D gene unclear. The V and J ends lost 5 bases and 2 bases respectively, with 9 bases between them. CDR1 and CDR2 (germline): SQVTM, ANQGSEA. This CDR3 comprises 12 residues. The CDR3 reads CSVKQSNTEAFF. The CDR3 DNA sequence: TGCAGCGTTAAGCAATCCAACACTGAAGCTTTCTTT. Variable domain in full (rest from reference TRBV29-1 and TRBJ1-1): SAVISQKPSRDICQRGTSLTIQCQVDSQVTMMFWYRQQPGQSLTLIATANQGSEATYESGFVIDKFPISRPNLTFSTLTVSNMSPEDSSIYLCSVKQSNTEAFFGQGTRLTVV.

The chain links TRBV19 to TRBJ2-3; the D gene is possibly TRBD1 (5 bases). Trimming stripped 5 bases from V and 2 bases from J, with 14 bases between. Germline CDR1 is LNHDA and CDR2 is SQIVND (reference sequence). This CDR3 comprises 15 residues. CDR3 protein: CASSPTPDNTDTQYF. The CDR3 DNA reads as TGTGCCAGTAGTCCGACCCCGGACAACACAGATACGCAGTATTTT.

This rearrangement joins TRBV7-6 to TRBJ2-2, with unresolved D. CDR1 SGHVS and CDR2 FNYEAQ come from the germline V gene. The CDR3 runs 13 residues. The V and J ends lost 1 base and 6 bases respectively, with 6 bases between them. CDR3 residues: CASSLVTAGELFF. The CDR3 DNA sequence: TGTGCCAGCAGCTTAGTTACGGCCGGGGAGCTGTTTTTT.